Below are 21 T cell receptor beta chains sequenced from a single sample in a study of tissue T cells after allogeneic stem cell transplantation. The sample's time point: mouse harvest day 7 after allogeneic transplant. Mouse grafts combined 10^7 T-cell-depleted bone marrow cells with 10^6 splenic CD5+ T cells. Produced via immunoSEQ multiplex PCR; TCRdb's table is partial and in-frame only. The sample has over 7,500 clones; over 40% are singletons. The sample consisted of gut tissue. The source is a female BALB/c mouse given C57BL/6 T cells with graft-versus-host disease after an allogeneic hematopoietic cell transplant.

This clone was counted between two and nine times. Gene and germline names: mouse. The sequence runs out 1 residue before the end of the CDR3; the remainder is reconstructed from the germline J gene. This sequence joins TRBV26 and TRBJ2-7; no definite D call. Germline CDR1 KGHPV, CDR2 FQNQEV (reference sequence). This CDR3 has 12 amino acids. The V end lost 3 bases, the J end lost 4 bases, and 7 bases lay between the germline ends. The CDR3 loop is CASSLLIYEQYF. The sequenced part of the CDR3 DNA is TGTGCCAGCAGTCTTCTCATATATGAACAGTAC.

This clone has a handful of counts. The gene names given are mouse names. The CDR3 is cut off 1 residue early in the read; its end comes from the germline J gene. The J gene is TRBJ2-5, the V gene TRBV26; D gene ambiguous. The CDR3 is 13 residues long. Germline values: CDR1 KGHPV, CDR2 FQNQEV (reference sequence). Trimming took 3 bases from V and 0 from J, leaving 4 bases between them. Partial CDR3 DNA: TGTGCCAGCAGTCTCAGGAACCAAGACACCCAGTAC. It yields the protein CASSLRNQDTQY. The CDR3, in full, reads CASSLRNQDTQYF.

In its sample, this clone was seen a few times. Gene names refer to mouse genes. The read comes to an end 1 residue before the CDR3 does, leaving the germline J gene to fill in the end. V usage is TRBV26 and J usage is TRBJ2-4; D is perhaps TRBD1 or TRBD2 (5 bases each). The germline gives CDR1 KGHPV, CDR2 FQNQEV (reference sequence). The CDR3 loop spans 14 amino acids. V lost 4 bases, J lost 2 bases, and 10 bases lay in between. The CDR3 DNA, read in part, is TGTGCCAGCAGTCGAGGGGCGGATCAAAACACCTTGTAC. It specifies CASSRGADQNTLY. The CDR3 as a whole reads CASSRGADQNTLYF.

This clone was seen more than once but under ten times. Gene names are mouse gene names. Sequencing ends 1 residue short of the CDR3 end; the germline J gene provides the rest. The chain couples TRBV26 to TRBJ1-5, with 7 bases lining up with TRBD1. The CDR3 loop spans 13 amino acids. Losses at the gene ends were 4 bases for V and 5 bases for J; bases not matched to a gene: 2. CDR1 and CDR2 from the germline V gene are KGHPV and FQNQEV (reference sequence). CDR3 DNA, as far as it was read: TGTGCCAGCAGTCCTGGGACAGACCAGGCTCCGCTT. Translating it yields CASSPGTDQAPL. The CDR3 as a whole reads CASSPGTDQAPLF.

This clone was counted between two and nine times. All gene names here are mouse names. The read ends 1 residue early relative to the CDR3; the germline J gene fills the gap. The chain combines TRBV26 with TRBJ2-7; no reliable D call. The germline CDR1 and CDR2 sequences are KGHPV and FQNQEV (reference sequence). CDR3 length equals 13 residues. Trimming took 2 bases from V and 0 from J, leaving 5 bases between them. The CDR3 bases that were read are TGTGCCAGCAGTCTGAAGGGCTCCTATGAACAGTAC. This translates into CASSLKGSYEQY. The full CDR3 reads CASSLKGSYEQYF.

A note on this clone: Gene names refer to mouse genes. The observed sequence ends 1 residue before the CDR3 terminus, with the missing tail filled in from the germline J gene. V usage is TRBV26 and J usage is TRBJ1-1; D gene uncertain. V was shortened by 3 bases and J by 2 bases, with 4 bases between the two germline ends. The CDR3 is 12 amino acids. Looked up from germline, CDR1 is KGHPV and CDR2 is FQNQEV (reference sequence). The sequenced part of the CDR3 DNA is TGTGCCAGCAGTCTACATAACACAGAAGTCTTC. Its protein product is CASSLHNTEVF. The CDR3, in full, reads CASSLHNTEVFF.

This clone has a handful of counts. All gene names here are mouse names. The CDR3 end is not reached by the read, which stops 1 residue before it; the germline J gene fills it in. This chain uses TRBV19 with TRBJ2-5, with D perhaps matching TRBD1 or TRBD2 (5 bases each). The germline V gene has CDR1 FNHDT and CDR2 SITEND (reference sequence). CDR3 length: 14 residues. V lost 4 bases and J lost 0, with 9 bases in between. CDR3 bases read: TGTGCCAGCAGTCGGGGCTTTAACCAAGACACCCAGTAC. Translating it yields CASSRGFNQDTQY. The entire CDR3 sequence reads CASSRGFNQDTQYF.

There are a few counts of this clone. All gene names here are mouse names. The read stops 1 residue short of the end of the CDR3; the missing end is completed from the germline J gene. This chain connects TRBV5 to TRBJ2-4, with D unresolved. Trimming pared 0 bases from V and 4 bases from J, leaving 5 bases between. The V gene's germline CDR1 is LGHNA and CDR2 YNLKQL (reference sequence). The CDR3 is made up of 13 amino acids. The DNA read from the CDR3 is TGTGCCAGCAGCCAAGACAGAAAAAACACCTTGTAC. Translated: CASSQDRKNTLY. The whole CDR3 is CASSQDRKNTLYF.

This clone is medium-sized by share. Here the gene names and germline are mouse. Read sequence stops 1 residue before the CDR3 end, and the germline J gene provides the missing end. The V call is TRBV16, the J call TRBJ2-1, with unresolved D. The CDR3 extends over 13 amino acids. From germline, CDR1 is SGHSA and CDR2 FRNQAP. V lost 0 bases and J lost 5, with 5 bases in between. Partial CDR3 DNA: TGTGCAAGCAGCTTAGATGTGGATGCTGAGCAGTTC. Its translation: CASSLDVDAEQF. Given in full, the CDR3 is CASSLDVDAEQFF.

This clone was recorded only once. Mouse gene names and germline throughout. The read finishes 1 residue shy of the CDR3 end, and the germline J gene is used to complete it. The chain has TRBV26 and TRBJ2-2; 9 nucleotides match TRBD2. V lost 3 bases and J lost 4; bases outside the gene matches: 3. CDR1 KGHPV and CDR2 FQNQEV come from the germline V gene (reference sequence). This CDR3 contains 15 residues. CDR3 sequence reads: CASSLDWGPTGQLYF. CDR3 DNA (partial): TGTGCCAGCAGTCTCGACTGGGGGCCCACCGGGCAGCTCTAC.

About this clone itself: Gene names denote mouse genes. The CDR3 goes on 1 residue after the read ends, and that part is filled in from the germline J gene. The genes are TRBV13-1 and TRBJ2-1; 9 positions match TRBD1. The length of the CDR3 is 15 residues. Germline V lookup: CDR1 NSHNY, CDR2 SYGAGN. Trimming took 3 bases from V and 7 from J; bases not matched to a gene: 8. The CDR3 bases that were read are TGTGCCAGCAGTGTCGACAGGGGGAGGGGCGCTGAGCAGTTC. It codes for CASSVDRGRGAEQF. The CDR3 as a whole reads CASSVDRGRGAEQFF.

Worth noting for this clone: Gene labels here are mouse ones. From the germline J gene comes the end of the CDR3, since the read stops 1 residue before it. The rearrangement links TRBV16 to TRBJ1-4; D may be TRBD1 (5 bases). The length of the CDR3 is 15 residues. CDR1 is SGHSA, CDR2 FRNQAP, per germline. Trimming shortened V by 3 bases and J by 0 bases, and 8 bases separated the two germline ends. The part of the CDR3 DNA that was read is TGTGCAAGCAGCTTGGGGGGTTTTTCCAACGAAAGATTATTT. Amino acid sequence: CASSLGGFSNERLF. In full, the CDR3 reads CASSLGGFSNERLFF.

Worth noting for this clone: Gene names and germline refer to mouse. Sequencing ends 1 residue short of the CDR3 end; the germline J gene provides the rest. The rearrangement joins TRBV3 to TRBJ1-4, with TRBD1 as a possible D gene (5 bases). Trimming pared 3 bases from V and 6 bases from J, leaving 11 bases between. The germline gives CDR1 SNHLY, CDR2 FYNGKV (reference sequence). There are 14 residues in the CDR3. CDR3 in amino acids: CASSLGGTHERLFF. The sequenced CDR3 bases are TGTGCCAGCAGCTTGGGGGGGACCCACGAAAGATTATTT.

Relative to its sample, this clone is medium-sized. Gene names are mouse gene names. The read terminates 1 residue before the CDR3 end, so the remaining end is supplied by the germline J gene. The chain is built from TRBV1 and TRBJ1-3, with D hard to call. Between the trimmed V and J ends, which lost 3 bases and 1 base, there was a span of 7 bases. The CDR3 spans 14 residues. CDR1 is NSQYPW, CDR2 LRSPGD, per germline (reference sequence). This chain's CDR3 is CTCSARQSGNTLYF. Partial CDR3 DNA: TGCACCTGCAGTGCCCGCCAATCTGGAAATACGCTCTAT.

About this clone: Mouse names are used for the genes. The read halts 1 residue ahead of the CDR3 end, with the missing end drawn from the germline J gene. Other DNA sequences in the sample encode the same CDR3. The chain links TRBV3 to TRBJ2-4; no firm D call. Trimming pared 6 bases from V and 0 bases from J, leaving 10 bases between. Germline CDR1 reads SNHLY; CDR2 reads FYNGKV (reference sequence). The CDR3 runs 14 residues. Incomplete CDR3 DNA: TGTGCCAGCAGAGGGCAGTCTAGTCAAAACACCTTGTAC. Protein product: CASRGQSSQNTLY. The CDR3, in full, reads CASRGQSSQNTLYF.

This clone rates as medium-sized. Gene names refer to mouse genes. The read finishes 1 residue shy of the CDR3 end, and the germline J gene is used to complete it. The J gene is TRBJ1-3, the V gene TRBV14, with D unclear. Trimming took off 10 bases at V and 0 bases at J, with 8 bases between the two ends. This CDR3 contains 12 residues. CDR1 is SGHDT, CDR2 FRDEAV, per germline. The covered CDR3 bases are TGTGCCCCCGGCAATTCTGGAAATACGCTCTAT. It is translated as CAPGNSGNTLY. The entire CDR3 protein is CAPGNSGNTLYF.

In the case of this clone: Gene names are mouse gene names. The missing CDR3 end, 1 residue past where the read stops, is filled in from the germline J gene. The rearrangement uses TRBV1 and TRBJ1-1; no clear D gene. Germline V CDR1 and CDR2: NSQYPW, LRSPGD (reference sequence). The CDR3 is 14 amino acids. Deletions cut 1 base from V and 0 bases from J, with 6 bases between. Partial CDR3 DNA: TGCACCTGCAGTGCAGGGAAAACAAACACAGAAGTCTTC. The encoded protein is CTCSAGKTNTEVF. The entire CDR3 protein reads CTCSAGKTNTEVFF.

This clone has a handful of counts. Mouse gene names and germline throughout. Here the CDR3 reads CASSQDRDRISGNTLYF. Incomplete CDR3 DNA: TGTGCCAGCAGCCAAGATAGGGACAGGATTTCTGGAAATACGCTCTAT. The chain recombines TRBV2 with TRBJ1-3, with 8 nucleotides matching TRBD1. The sequenced fragment ends 1 residue before the CDR3 boundary, so the rest is inferred from the germline J gene. Germline trimming cut 0 bases from V and 0 bases from J; bases unmatched to any gene: 4. This CDR3 has 17 residues. Germline V gene sequence: CDR1 LGHNA, CDR2 YSYQKL.

This clone is deemed medium-sized. The genes and germline here are from mouse. The CDR3 end lies 1 residue beyond the end of the read and is filled in from the germline J gene. The chain uses TRBV12-1 and TRBJ2-4, with D unresolved. V lost 0 bases and J 0 bases, leaving 6 bases between the germline ends. Germline-derived CDR1 and CDR2 are SGHSN and HYEKVE. The CDR3 length is 14 residues. Partial CDR3 DNA: TGTGCCAGCTCTCTCACAGCTAGTCAAAACACCTTGTAC. As protein: CASSLTASQNTLY. The entire CDR3 protein is CASSLTASQNTLYF. Filled out from reference TRBV12-1 and TRBJ2-4, the complete variable domain reads DSGVVQSPRHIIKEKGGRSVLTCIPISGHSNVVWYQQTLGKELKFLIQHYEKVERDKGFLPSRFSVQQFDDYHSEMNMSALELEDSAMYFCASSLTASQNTLYFGAGTRLSVL.

This clone was found a few times. The gene names given are mouse names. The read ends 1 residue early relative to the CDR3; the germline J gene fills the gap. The chain has TRBV31 and TRBJ2-5; D is uncertain. V was pared by 0 bases and J by 4 bases, with 8 bases between. The CDR3 covers 13 residues. Germline V gives CDR1 GKSSPN, CDR2 SITVG. The chain's CDR3 is CAWSLLGEDTQYF. The CDR3 DNA, read in part, is TGTGCCTGGAGTCTGTTGGGAGAAGACACCCAGTAC. Using reference TRBV31 and TRBJ2-5 for the parts outside the CDR3, the full variable domain is AQTIHQWPVAEIKAVGSPLSLGCTIKGKSSPNLYWYWQATGGTLQQLFYSITVGQVESVVQLNLSASRPKDDQFILSTEKLLLSHSGFYLCAWSLLGEDTQYFGPGTRLLVL.

This clone has more than one count but fewer than ten. Genes and germline come from the mouse. From the germline J gene comes the end of the CDR3, since the read stops 1 residue before it. The V and J genes are TRBV16 and TRBJ1-6; D remains ambiguous. TRBJ1-6 falls under the ORF class, with uncertain function. The germline CDR1 and CDR2 sequences are SGHSA and FRNQAP. The V end was cut by 0 bases, the J end by 7 bases, with 10 bases between. This CDR3 comprises 15 residues. CDR3 region: CASSLDLIGNSPLYF. CDR3 DNA (partial): TGTGCAAGCAGCTTAGATCTAATAGGGAATTCGCCCCTCTAC.